The clone carrying this T cell receptor (beta chain) was detected only a few times. Its specificity is not known. This record belongs to a study of T cell clonotyping in hematopoietic cell transplantation. Study observations and caveats: Few recipient clonotypes overlapped donors; over 97% were de novo at given depth.

This table comes from immunoSEQ multiplex PCR, and its TCRdb copy is limited to in-frame clones, with some not included. The sample carries approximately 6,100 clones, 32% recorded once. This CDR3 contains 11 residues. Deletions cut 5 bases from V and 15 bases from J, with 17 bases between. Per germline, CDR1 DFQATT and CDR2 SNEGSKA (reference sequence). The chain recombines TRBV20-1 with TRBJ2-1; D gene uncertain. This TCR derives from a female patient aged 50-60 years who had an allogeneic stem cell transplant from an unrelated donor, so the T cells may come from the graft donor. Some clones in this sample may be carry-over from other donors' samples. Sequenced material: peripheral blood mononuclear cells, taken 30 days after allogeneic stem cell transplant. CDR3 in DNA: TGCAGTGCTGCCGTCGGGTTTCAACGGTTCTTC. It yields the protein CSAAVGFQRFF.